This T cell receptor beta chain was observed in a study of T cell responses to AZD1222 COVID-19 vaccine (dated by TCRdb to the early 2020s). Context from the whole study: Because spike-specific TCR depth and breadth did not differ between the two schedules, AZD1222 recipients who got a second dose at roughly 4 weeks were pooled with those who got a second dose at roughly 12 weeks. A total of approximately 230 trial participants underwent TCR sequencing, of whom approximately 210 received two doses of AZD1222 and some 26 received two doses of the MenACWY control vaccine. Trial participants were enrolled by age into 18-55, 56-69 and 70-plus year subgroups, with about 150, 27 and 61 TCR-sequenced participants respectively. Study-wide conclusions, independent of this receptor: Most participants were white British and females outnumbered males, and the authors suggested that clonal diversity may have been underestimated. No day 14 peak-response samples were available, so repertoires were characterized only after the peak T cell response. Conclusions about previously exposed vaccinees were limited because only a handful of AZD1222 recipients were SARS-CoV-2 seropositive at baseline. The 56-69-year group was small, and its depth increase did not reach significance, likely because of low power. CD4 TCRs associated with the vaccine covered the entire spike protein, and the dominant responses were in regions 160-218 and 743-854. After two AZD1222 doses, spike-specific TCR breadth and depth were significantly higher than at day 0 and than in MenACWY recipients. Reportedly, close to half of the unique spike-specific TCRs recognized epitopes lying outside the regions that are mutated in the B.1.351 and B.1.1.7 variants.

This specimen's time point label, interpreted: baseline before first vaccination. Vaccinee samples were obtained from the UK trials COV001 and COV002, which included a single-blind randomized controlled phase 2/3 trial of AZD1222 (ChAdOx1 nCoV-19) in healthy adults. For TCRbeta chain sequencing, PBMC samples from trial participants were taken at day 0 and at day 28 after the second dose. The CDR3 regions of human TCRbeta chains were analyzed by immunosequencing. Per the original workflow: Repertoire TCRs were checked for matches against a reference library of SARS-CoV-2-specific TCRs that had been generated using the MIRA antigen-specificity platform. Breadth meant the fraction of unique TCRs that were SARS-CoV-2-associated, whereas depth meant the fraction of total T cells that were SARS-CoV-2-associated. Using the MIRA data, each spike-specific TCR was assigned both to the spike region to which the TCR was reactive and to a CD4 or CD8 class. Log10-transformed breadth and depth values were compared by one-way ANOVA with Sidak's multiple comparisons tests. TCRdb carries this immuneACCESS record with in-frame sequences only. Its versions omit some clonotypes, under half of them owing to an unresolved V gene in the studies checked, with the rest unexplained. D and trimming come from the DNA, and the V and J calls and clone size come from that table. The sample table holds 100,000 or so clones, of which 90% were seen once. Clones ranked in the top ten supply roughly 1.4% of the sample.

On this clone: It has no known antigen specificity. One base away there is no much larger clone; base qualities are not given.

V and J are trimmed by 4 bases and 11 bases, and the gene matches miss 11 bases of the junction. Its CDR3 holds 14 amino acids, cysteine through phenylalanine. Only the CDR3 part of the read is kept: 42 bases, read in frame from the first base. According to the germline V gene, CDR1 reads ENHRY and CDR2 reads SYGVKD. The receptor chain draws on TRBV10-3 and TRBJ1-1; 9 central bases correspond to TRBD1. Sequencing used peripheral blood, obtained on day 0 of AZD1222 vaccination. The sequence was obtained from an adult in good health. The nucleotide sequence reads TGTGCCATCAGTGTCACCGGGACAGGGTCTGTTGCTTTCTTT. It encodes CAISVTGTGSVAFF.